This TCR beta chain was retrieved from a study of cytomegalovirus exposure and HLA in healthy donors. The data were produced by immunoSEQ multiplex PCR, yet TCRdb's version contains in-frame clones alone and is incomplete. The sample consists of over 100,000 clones, approximately 88% of them appearing once. The germline V gene encodes CDR1 SGHTS and CDR2 YDEGEE. Trimming removed 2 bases at V and 0 bases at J, with 17 bases between. This CDR3 comprises 18 residues. The V call is TRBV5-8, the J call TRBJ2-2; TRBD1 is a possible D gene (6 bases). This receptor was taken from a woman under 30 in good health and CMV-seropositive. Sequencing was performed on PBMCs. This CDR3 is CASSFPTGSRANTGELFF. In nucleotides, the CDR3 is TGTGCCAGCAGCTTCCCGACAGGTAGCCGCGCGAACACCGGGGAGCTGTTTTTT.